The T cell receptor beta chain described here comes from a study of T cells in Graves' hyperthyroidism and ophthalmopathy. TCR beta CDR3 regions were amplified from RNA transcripts. The primer set for the first-round RT-PCR of the TCR CDR3 was HTBI. Using its own MiXCR run on the multiplex PCR reads, TCRdb lists one record per CDR3 protein. The sample holds 350,000 to 450,000 distinct CDR3 sequences, about 14% seen once. Trimming took 6 bases from V and 4 from J, leaving 16 bases between them. The CDR3 length is 14 residues. This clonotype was detected many times. The study excluded patients with uncontrolled infection, other autoimmune disease, pregnancy or lactation. This sample holds PBMCs from 10 ml fresh peripheral blood.

Sequenced: blood. The receptor's source is a woman aged 60-75 years with Graves' hyperthyroidism. The chain has TRBV12-3 or TRBV12-4 and TRBJ2-7; a weak D match, TRBD2 (7 bases). The CDR3 nucleotides are TGTGCCAGCAGCCAGGGGAGGGGCGGGTACGAGCAGTACTTC. It is translated as CASSQGRGGYEQYF.